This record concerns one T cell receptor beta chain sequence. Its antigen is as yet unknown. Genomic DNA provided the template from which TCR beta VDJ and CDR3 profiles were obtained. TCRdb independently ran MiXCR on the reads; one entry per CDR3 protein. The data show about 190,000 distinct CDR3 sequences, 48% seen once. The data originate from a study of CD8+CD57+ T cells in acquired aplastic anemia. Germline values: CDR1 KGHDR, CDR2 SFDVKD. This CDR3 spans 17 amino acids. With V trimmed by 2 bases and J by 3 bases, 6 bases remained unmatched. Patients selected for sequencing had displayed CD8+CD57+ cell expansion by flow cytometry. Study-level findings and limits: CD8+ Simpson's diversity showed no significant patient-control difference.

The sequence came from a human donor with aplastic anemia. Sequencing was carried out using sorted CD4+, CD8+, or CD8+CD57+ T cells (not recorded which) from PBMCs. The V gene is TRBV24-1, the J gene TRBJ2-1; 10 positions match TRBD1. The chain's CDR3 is CATSDYPDRGVYNEQFF. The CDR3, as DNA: TGTGCCACCAGTGATTATCCGGACAGGGGGGTCTACAATGAGCAGTTCTTC.